What follows are 10 T cell receptor beta chains derived from one specimen sequenced in a study of beta chain features in type 1 diabetes. Study-level results: For Type 1 diabetes patients, all four CD4+ subsets carried TCRB CDR3s that were moderately but significantly shorter.

The authors reverse transcribed all of the isolated RNA, so sequencing captured expressed TCRB transcripts. Clones were read by immunoSEQ multiplex PCR, and TCRdb kept only the in-frame ones, dropping some. The sample lists approximately 170,000 clones; around 7.8% were seen once. No antigens are known for them. The sample taken for sequencing was central memory CD4+ T cells from blood. Receptor source: a woman aged 40 to 55 with type 1 diabetes.

The V and J genes are TRBV18 and TRBJ1-2; 8 bases map to TRBD1. CDR1 and CDR2 from the germline V gene are KGHSH and LQKENI. The V gene end was trimmed by 3 bases and the J gene end by 4 bases; junction bases not matched to a gene: 13. The CDR3 sequence is 17 residues long. The CDR3 loop reads CASSPLGQGARRYGYTF. In DNA, the CDR3 is TGTGCCAGCTCACCGTTGGGTCAGGGGGCAAGACGCTATGGCTACACCTTC.

V usage is TRBV7-6 and J usage is TRBJ2-5; 7 bases map to TRBD2. Germline V gene lookup returns CDR1 SGHVS and CDR2 FNYEAQ. The CDR3 totals 15 residues. The trim removed 1 base at V and 5 bases at J, leaving 7 bases unmatched. The CDR3 protein is CASSLEGGPGETQYF. CDR3 in DNA: TGTGCCAGCAGCTTAGAGGGAGGGCCGGGGGAGACCCAGTACTTC.

V and J are TRBV2 and TRBJ2-5; the D is unclear. CDR1 is SNHLY, CDR2 FYNNEI, per germline. Trimming left V 9 bases short and J 2 bases short, with 13 bases between. The CDR3 is 13 amino acids. CDR3 residues: CASSRDPQETQYF. The CDR3 coding sequence is TGTGCCAGTAGCAGAGACCCACAAGAGACCCAGTACTTC.

The chain has TRBV30 and TRBJ2-2, with a tentative D call TRBD1 (5 bases). This CDR3 comprises 16 residues. The V end lost 0 bases, the J end lost 4 bases, and 15 bases lay between the germline ends. CDR1 and CDR2 from the germline V gene are GTSNPN and SVGIG (reference sequence). The CDR3 sequence is CAWSVARTSLTGELFF. The CDR3 bases are TGTGCCTGGAGTGTCGCTAGGACATCTCTCACCGGGGAGCTGTTTTTT.

This clone was seen a few times. Here the CDR3 DNA reads TGTGCCAGCAGTTCGCCTTGGGGGGATAGCAATCAGCCCCAGCATTTT. Translation: CASSSPWGDSNQPQHF. The J gene is TRBJ1-5, the V gene TRBV28; weak D call: TRBD1 (5 bases). The length of the CDR3 is 16 residues. The ends were cut back, 4 bases at V and 0 bases at J, with 13 bases in the middle. Germline lookup yields CDR1 MDHEN and CDR2 SYDVKM.

The CDR3 bases are TGCGCCAGCAGCTTCCTAGCGGGGGCCTACAATGAGCAGTTCTTC. Encoded protein: CASSFLAGAYNEQFF. This chain links TRBV5-1 with TRBJ2-1; TRBD2 matches at 10 bases. The ends lost 2 bases at V and 2 bases at J; junction bases unmatched: 1. Per the germline V gene, CDR1 is SGHRS and CDR2 is YFSETQ. The CDR3 consists of 15 residues.

The rearrangement links TRBV7-8 to TRBJ1-3, with D unresolved. The germline CDR1 and CDR2 sequences are SGHVS and FQNEAQ. CDR3 length equals 17 residues. The V end lost 2 bases, the J end lost 4 bases, and 18 bases lay between the germline ends. As DNA, the CDR3 is TGTGCCAGCAGCTTATTACCCGGGATACGTCCGGGAAACACCATATATTTT. Translated, it gives CASSLLPGIRPGNTIYF.

This clone was recorded a few times. This CDR3 is also generated by other DNA sequences in the sample. The rearrangement uses TRBV7-2 and TRBJ1-1; 7 bases align to TRBD1. The trim removed 6 bases at V and 1 base at J, leaving 5 bases unmatched. The CDR3 extends over 14 amino acids. Germline assignment: CDR1 SGHTA and CDR2 FQGNSA. The CDR3 protein is CASSFQGGNTEAFF. The CDR3 nucleotides read TGTGCCAGCAGTTTCCAGGGGGGGAACACTGAAGCTTTCTTT.

This clone was detected a few times. This chain connects TRBV9 to TRBJ2-3; D may be TRBD1 (6 bases). Germline V CDR1 and CDR2: SGDLS, YYNGEE. The V gene lost 3 bases and the J gene lost 3 bases, with 14 bases spanning the gap. The CDR3 runs to 15 residues. This CDR3 reads CASSATGYRTDTQYF. CDR3 DNA sequence: TGTGCCAGCAGCGCCACAGGGTATCGGACAGATACGCAGTATTTT.

The chain links TRBV9 to TRBJ1-4, with no clear D. Germline V gene data show CDR1 as SGDLS and CDR2 as YYNGEE. The V end was cut by 0 bases, the J end by 6 bases, with 12 bases between. The CDR3 is 15 amino acids. DNA for the CDR3: TGTGCCAGCAGCGTAGATCCGGGCGGGCATGAAAAACTGTTTTTT. Translated, it gives CASSVDPGGHEKLFF.